This T cell receptor beta chain was found in a study of blood T cell repertoires in COVID-19 (TCRdb year 2020). For the study in its entirety: Samples from collaborators originated in the United States, Italy and Spain and spanned both the acute and convalescent phases of COVID-19. The sample metadata nearly always contained a de-identified subject ID, COVID-19 status, age in years and sex. Samples came from the ongoing ImmuneRACE study (first 160 participants) plus 1,254 subjects from 6 global collaborators. Subjects who had been exposed to COVID-19, were actively infected with it, or had recovered from it provided the deeply sampled blood TCRbeta repertoires that made up the dataset. A freely available public database, intended as a resource for researchers studying the immune response to SARS-CoV-2, is where the repertoires were released. The prospective study material was composed of cDNA or gDNA derived from T cells, B-cell-depleted T cells, or PBMCs. Where available, HLA class I and class II types were taken from metadata supplied by the sample provider and were not determined by assay-based typing.

The immunoSEQ Assay, a bias-controlled multiplex PCR, was used to amplify TCRbeta CDR3 regions from genomic DNA. On the study's bioinformatics: Nucleated cell counts per sample were estimated from amplification of reference gene primers within the assay. Sequence reads were collapsed and filtered to measure the absolute abundance of every unique TCRbeta CDR3 rearrangement. For each sample, productive Simpson clonality was calculated as the square root of Simpson's diversity index across productive rearrangements. Entries here come from immuneACCESS through TCRdb and include only in-frame sequences with V and J called. Some clones fail to appear in such tables; in the studies checked, an unresolved V gene covers under half of the shortfall, and the cause of the remainder is unknown. The D gene and trimming were derived from the DNA, and the V and J assignments and clone size from that table. For this sample there are around 390,000 clones; approximately 87% appear just once. Roughly 10% of the sample is held by the ten biggest clonotypes.

Enrolling through a virtual design, the prospective study's participants ranged in age from about 18 to 100 years and lived across 24 United States geographic areas. In the prospective study, participants were assigned to cohorts based on the clinical history participants reported in a screening survey and a study questionnaire. ImmuneRACE Cohort 3 recovered participants were defined by two consecutive negative NP/OP PCR tests, healthcare professional clearance, or symptom resolution. In the prospective study, mobile phlebotomists collected whole blood, serum and a nasopharyngeal or oropharyngeal swab from each participant. Over a roughly two-month period, participants in the prospective study had the option of providing additional blood draws and questionnaires. Blood samples from the prospective study were shipped frozen or at room temperature prior to DNA extraction. Trimmed from V: 4 bases; trimmed from J: 7 bases; junction bases lacking a gene match: 9. As encoded in the germline V gene, CDR1 is MDHEN while CDR2 is SYDVKM. The CDR3 contains 15 residues, cysteine and phenylalanine counted. The only DNA kept is the CDR3, 45 bases in frame from the first base.

Results and caveats for the whole study, not just this receptor: Clinical and demographic metadata were provided uncurated, with the amount varying by source and participant.

About this clone: Which antigen it targets is not known. Base qualities are missing; no much larger clone stands one base away.

The TCR originated in a woman aged 50 to 60 who had recovered from COVID-19. Sequenced sample: PBMCs or T cells enriched from blood (not recorded which). The rearrangement combines TRBV28 with TRBJ2-2; 7 of the junction bases match TRBD1. The DNA sequence is as follows: TGTGCCAGCAGTTCCACGGACAGGTCCTACGGGGAGCTGTTTTTT. The resulting protein is CASSSTDRSYGELFF.